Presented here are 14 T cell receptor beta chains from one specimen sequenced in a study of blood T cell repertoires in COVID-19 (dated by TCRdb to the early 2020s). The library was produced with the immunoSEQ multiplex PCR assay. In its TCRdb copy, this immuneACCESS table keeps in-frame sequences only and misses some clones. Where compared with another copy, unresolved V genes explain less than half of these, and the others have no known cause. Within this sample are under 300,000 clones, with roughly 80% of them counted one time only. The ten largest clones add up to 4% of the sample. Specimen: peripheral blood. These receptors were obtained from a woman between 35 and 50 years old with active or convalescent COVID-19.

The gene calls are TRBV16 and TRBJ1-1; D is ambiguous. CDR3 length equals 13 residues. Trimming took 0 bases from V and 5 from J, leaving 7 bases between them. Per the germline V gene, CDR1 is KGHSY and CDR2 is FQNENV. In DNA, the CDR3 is TGTGCCAGCAGCCAATCCGCGGGGACTGAAGCTTTCTTT. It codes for CASSQSAGTEAFF.

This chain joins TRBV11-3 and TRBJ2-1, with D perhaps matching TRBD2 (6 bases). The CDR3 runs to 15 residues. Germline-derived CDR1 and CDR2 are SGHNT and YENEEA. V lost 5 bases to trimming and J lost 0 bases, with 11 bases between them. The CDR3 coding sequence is TGTGCCAGCAGCGCCGGAGGGCTCTCCTACAATGAGCAGTTCTTC. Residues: CASSAGGLSYNEQFF.

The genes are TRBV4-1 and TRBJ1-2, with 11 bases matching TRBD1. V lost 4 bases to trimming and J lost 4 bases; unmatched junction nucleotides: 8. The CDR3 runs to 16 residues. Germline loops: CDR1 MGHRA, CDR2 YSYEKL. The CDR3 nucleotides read TGCGCCAGCAGCCTAACTCCGGGACAGGGGGGCTATGGCTACACCTTC. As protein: CASSLTPGQGGYGYTF.

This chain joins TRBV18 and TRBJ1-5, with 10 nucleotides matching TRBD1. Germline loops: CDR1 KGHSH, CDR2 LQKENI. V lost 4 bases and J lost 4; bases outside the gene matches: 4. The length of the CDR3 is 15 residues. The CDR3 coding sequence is TGTGCCAGCTCACTAGGACAGGGGGGGAATCAGCCCCAGCATTTT. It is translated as CASSLGQGGNQPQHF.

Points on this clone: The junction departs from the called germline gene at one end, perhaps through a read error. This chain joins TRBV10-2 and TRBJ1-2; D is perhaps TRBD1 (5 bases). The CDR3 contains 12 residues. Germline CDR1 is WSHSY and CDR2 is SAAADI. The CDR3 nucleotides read TGCGCCAGCAGGACAGATTCCTATGGTTACACCTTC. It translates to CASRTDSYGYTF.

CDR3 coding DNA: TGTGCCAGCAGTACAGGGGCTAACTATGGCTACACCTTC. Residues: CASSTGANYGYTF. V usage is TRBV28 and J usage is TRBJ1-2, with 7 bases matching TRBD1. J gave up 0 bases and V 5 bases, and 0 bases lay outside the gene matches. Looked up from germline, CDR1 is MDHEN and CDR2 is SYDVKM. This CDR3 comprises 13 residues.

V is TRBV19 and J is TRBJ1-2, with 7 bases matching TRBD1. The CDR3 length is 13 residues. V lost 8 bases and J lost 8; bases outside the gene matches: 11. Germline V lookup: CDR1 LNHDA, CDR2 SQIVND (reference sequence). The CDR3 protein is CASLPGGLGGYTF. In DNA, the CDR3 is TGTGCCAGTTTGCCAGGGGGGCTAGGAGGCTACACCTTC.

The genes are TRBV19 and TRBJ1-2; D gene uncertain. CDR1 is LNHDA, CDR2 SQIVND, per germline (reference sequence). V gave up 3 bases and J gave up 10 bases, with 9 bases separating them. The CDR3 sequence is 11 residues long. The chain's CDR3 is CASSMGIDYTF. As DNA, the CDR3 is TGTGCCAGTAGTATGGGCATTGACTACACCTTC.

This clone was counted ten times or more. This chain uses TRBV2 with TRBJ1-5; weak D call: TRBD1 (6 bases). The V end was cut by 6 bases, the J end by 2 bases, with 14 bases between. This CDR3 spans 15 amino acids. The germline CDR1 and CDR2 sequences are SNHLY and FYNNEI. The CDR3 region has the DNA TGTGCCAGCAGGGTGGGGGCTCATGGCAATCAGCCCCAGCATTTT. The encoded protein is CASRVGAHGNQPQHF.

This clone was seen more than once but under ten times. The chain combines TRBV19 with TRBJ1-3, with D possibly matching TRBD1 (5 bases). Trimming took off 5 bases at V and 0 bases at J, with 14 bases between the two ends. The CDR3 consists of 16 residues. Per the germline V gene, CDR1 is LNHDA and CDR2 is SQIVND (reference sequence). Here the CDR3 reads CASSPRQLLSGNTIYF. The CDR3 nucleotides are TGTGCCAGTAGTCCCCGACAGCTCCTCTCTGGAAACACCATATATTTT.

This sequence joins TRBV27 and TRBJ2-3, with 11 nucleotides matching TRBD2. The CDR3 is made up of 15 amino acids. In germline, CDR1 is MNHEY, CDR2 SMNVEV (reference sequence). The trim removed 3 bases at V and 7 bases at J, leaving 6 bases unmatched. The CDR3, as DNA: TGTGCCAGCAGTTTTAGCGGGGGGGCAAGGAATACGCAGTATTTT. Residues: CASSFSGGARNTQYF.

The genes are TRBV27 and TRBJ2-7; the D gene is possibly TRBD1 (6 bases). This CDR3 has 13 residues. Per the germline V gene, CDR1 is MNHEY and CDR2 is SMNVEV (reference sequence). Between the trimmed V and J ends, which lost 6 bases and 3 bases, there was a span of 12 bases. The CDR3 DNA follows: TGTGCCAGCAGCGACAGGCCAGGCTACGAGCAGTACTTC. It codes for CASSDRPGYEQYF.

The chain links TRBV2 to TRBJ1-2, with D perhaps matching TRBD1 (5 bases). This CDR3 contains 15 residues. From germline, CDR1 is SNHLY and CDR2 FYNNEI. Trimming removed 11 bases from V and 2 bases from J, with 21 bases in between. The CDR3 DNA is TGTGCCTGGTCAGCATCCGAGACAGACAACTATGGCTACACCTTC. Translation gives CAWSASETDNYGYTF.

The CDR3 bases are TGTGCCAGCACTTGGACAGGCCAGGCGGTTGGCTACACCTTC. It codes for CASTWTGQAVGYTF. The J gene is TRBJ1-2, the V gene TRBV7-9; the match to TRBD1 covers 7 bases. Per the germline V gene, CDR1 is SEHNR and CDR2 is FQNEAQ (reference sequence). The CDR3 runs to 14 residues. V dropped 7 bases and J dropped 7; count of bases not matched to a gene: 12.